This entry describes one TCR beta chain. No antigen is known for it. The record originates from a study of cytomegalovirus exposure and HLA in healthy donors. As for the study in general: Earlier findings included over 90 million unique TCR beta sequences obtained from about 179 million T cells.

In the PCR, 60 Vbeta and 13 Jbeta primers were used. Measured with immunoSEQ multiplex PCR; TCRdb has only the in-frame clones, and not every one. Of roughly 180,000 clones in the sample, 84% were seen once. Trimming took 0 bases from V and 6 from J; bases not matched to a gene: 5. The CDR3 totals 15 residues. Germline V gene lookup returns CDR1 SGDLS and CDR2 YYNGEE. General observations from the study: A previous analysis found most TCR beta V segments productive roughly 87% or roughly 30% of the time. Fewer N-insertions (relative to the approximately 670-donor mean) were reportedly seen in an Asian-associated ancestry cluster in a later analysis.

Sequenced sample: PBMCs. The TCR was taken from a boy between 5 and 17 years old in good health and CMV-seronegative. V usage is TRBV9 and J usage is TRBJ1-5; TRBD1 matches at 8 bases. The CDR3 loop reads CASSVGPQGVQPQHF. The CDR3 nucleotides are TGTGCCAGCAGCGTAGGCCCACAGGGGGTTCAGCCCCAGCATTTT.